A single sample gave rise to the 2 T cell receptor beta chains below, sequenced in a study of T cells expressing NK-cell markers. Each CDR3 protein gets one entry in TCRdb, which reprocessed the 5' RACE reads and gives no DNA. The sample table includes 500,000 to 700,000 distinct CDR3 sequences. The sequenced material came from blood T cells: a sorted CD56 or NKG2C T cell subset, CD4+ or CD8+ T cells, or bulk PBMC T cells (not recorded which). These receptors originate from a man aged 18 to 29 in good health.

The CDR3 region is CASSFGREYNEQFF. V gene TRBV12-3 or TRBV12-4 combines with J gene TRBJ2-1; TCRdb's assignment of TRBD1 cannot be checked, as there is no DNA. This CDR3 is built from 14 residues.

The V and J genes are TRBV10-3 and TRBJ2-7; the TRBD2 assignment by TCRdb is unverifiable without DNA. Looked up from germline, CDR1 is ENHRY and CDR2 is SYGVKD. This CDR3 region has 14 residues. This CDR3 reads CAIRGSGSAYEQYF.